This TCR beta chain was sequenced in a study of blood T cell repertoires in COVID-19. Overall study context: Some COVID-19 samples were acute and others convalescent; all came from the United States, Italy and Spain. T cells, B-cell-depleted T cells, or PBMCs provided the cDNA or gDNA that served as material.

The CDR3 is 12 amino acids. Trimming left V 7 bases short and J 4 bases short, with 10 bases between. Germline CDR1 MNHEY, CDR2 SVGAGI. In the authors' workflow: The authors estimated nucleated cell counts from reference gene primer amplification. Sequencing was performed with immunoSEQ multiplex PCR; in TCRdb, only in-frame clones are kept and a portion is missing. The DNA gave D and trimming, while V, J and clone size come from that table. Altogether roughly 250,000 clones are present, roughly 90% being singletons, with the ten largest covering roughly 0.8%. J is TRBJ1-1 and V is TRBV6-5; D not resolved. This clonotype originated in a woman in her thirties with acute or convalescent COVID-19. The sequencing input was peripheral blood. CDR3 nucleotides: TGTGCCAGCATGAAGTTGAGCACTGAAGCTTTCTTT. Its translation is CASMKLSTEAFF.